Below, 20 T cell receptor beta chains from the same sample are listed, as sequenced in a study of blood T cell repertoires in COVID-19. The table came from immunoSEQ multiplex PCR; TCRdb's copy has only in-frame clones and leaves some out. Of about 290,000 clones listed, 75% to 90% are singletons. Specimen: peripheral blood. These TCRs come from a man in his forties with acute or convalescent COVID-19.

V is TRBV30 and J is TRBJ1-3; D is unclear. Germline CDR1 is GTSNPN and CDR2 is SVGIG (reference sequence). CDR3 length: 10 residues. CDR3 in DNA: TGTGCTTCAGGAACTCACACCATATATTTT. Residues: CASGTHTIYF.

V and J are TRBV30 and TRBJ1-1; 7 positions agree with TRBD1. The CDR3 sequence is 15 residues long. The germline V gene encodes CDR1 GTSNPN and CDR2 SVGIG (reference sequence). J lost 0 bases, V lost 2 bases, and 6 bases had no gene match. The CDR3 loop is CAWSPRDRMNTEAFF. The DNA for the CDR3 is TGTGCCTGGAGTCCTAGGGACAGAATGAACACTGAAGCTTTCTTT.

V is TRBV5-5 and J is TRBJ2-5; maybe TRBD1 (6 bases). V gave up 4 bases and J gave up 0 bases, with 16 bases separating them. CDR3 size: 16 residues. Germline CDR1 SGHKS, CDR2 YYEKEE (reference sequence). In nucleotides, the CDR3 is TGTGCCAGCAGCAATGAGGGACATCGGTACCAAGAGACCCAGTACTTC. Amino acid sequence: CASSNEGHRYQETQYF.

This clone appeared a few times. The chain carries TRBV9 and TRBJ1-2; D is unclear. Trimming took 0 bases from V and 7 from J, leaving 13 bases between them. This CDR3 comprises 14 residues. Germline assignment: CDR1 SGDLS and CDR2 YYNGEE. The CDR3 reads CASSVGINLRGYTF. Here the CDR3 DNA reads TGTGCCAGCAGCGTAGGAATCAATTTGCGTGGCTACACCTTC. Combining the CDR3 with reference TRBV9 and TRBJ1-2 gives the whole variable domain DSGVTQTPKHLITATGQRVTLRCSPRSGDLSVYWYQQSLDQGLQFLIQYYNGEERAKGNILERFSAQQFPDLHSELNLSSLELGDSALYFCASSVGINLRGYTFGSGTRLTVV.

This chain joins TRBV14 and TRBJ1-2; D perhaps matches TRBD1 (5 bases). The CDR3 has 13 amino acids. Trimming took off 3 bases at V and 6 bases at J, with 11 bases between the two ends. Germline V gives CDR1 SGHDN, CDR2 FVKESK. The CDR3: CASSQPQGNGYTF. CDR3 nucleotide sequence: TGTGCCAGCAGCCAGCCCCAGGGAAATGGCTACACCTTC.

A single count supports this clone. The rearrangement uses TRBV11-2 and TRBJ2-7, with unresolved D. CDR1 is SGHAT, CDR2 FQNNGV, per germline. Deletions cut 1 base from V and 2 bases from J, with 6 bases between. CDR3 size: 13 residues. The CDR3 nucleotides are TGTGCCAGCAGCTTAGCTGGCCCCTACGAGCAGTACTTC. This sequence encodes CASSLAGPYEQYF. Variable domain in full (rest from reference TRBV11-2 and TRBJ2-7): EAGVAQSPRYKIIEKRQSVAFWCNPISGHATLYWYQQILGQGPKLLIQFQNNGVVDDSQLPKDRFSAERLKGVDSTLKIQPAKLEDSAVYLCASSLAGPYEQYFGPGTRLTVT.

This clone was seen a single time. V gene TRBV18 combines with J gene TRBJ1-2; 10 bases line up with TRBD1. V lost 3 bases, J lost 2 bases, and 0 bases stayed unmatched. CDR1 and CDR2 (germline): KGHSH, LQKENI. This CDR3 comprises 14 residues. The CDR3 region has the DNA TGTGCCAGCTCACCGGACAGGGGGAACTATGGCTACACCTTC. This gives the protein CASSPDRGNYGYTF.

The gene calls are TRBV6-2 or TRBV6-3 and TRBJ1-3; D not certain. From germline, CDR1 is MNHEY and CDR2 SVGEGT. This CDR3 is built from 14 residues. Between the trimmed V and J ends, which lost 4 bases and 0 bases, there was a span of 7 bases. The CDR3 loop is CASSSSLSGNTIYF. The DNA of the CDR3 is TGTGCCAGCAGTTCCAGTCTCTCTGGAAACACCATATATTTT.

V and J are TRBV11-2 and TRBJ1-4; D gene ambiguous. The ends were cut back, 5 bases at V and 7 bases at J, with 11 bases in the middle. Germline CDR1 and CDR2: SGHAT and FQNNGV. The CDR3 has 13 amino acids. This chain's CDR3 is CASSLTVLEKLFF. The CDR3 DNA sequence: TGTGCCAGCAGCCTAACGGTCCTTGAAAAACTGTTTTTT.

The CDR3 region has the DNA TGTGCCAGTAGTCCCCTTGGGAGGGAAGGGGGTACGCAGTATTTT. It is translated as CASSPLGREGGTQYF. The rearrangement links TRBV19 to TRBJ2-3; weak D call: TRBD2 (7 bases). The CDR3 covers 15 residues. Trimming took 5 bases from V and 8 from J, leaving 20 bases between them. Germline CDR1 and CDR2: LNHDA and SQIVND (reference sequence).

The chain carries TRBV5-5 and TRBJ2-2; D perhaps matches TRBD1 (5 bases). Germline V gives CDR1 SGHKS, CDR2 YYEKEE (reference sequence). The CDR3 is 15 residues long. V lost 6 bases and J 4 bases, leaving 16 bases between the germline ends. The DNA for the CDR3 is TGTGCCAGCATCAAGCTTATAGGGGCCACCGGGGAGCTGTTTTTT. Protein product: CASIKLIGATGELFF.

V usage is TRBV29-1 and J usage is TRBJ2-7; a weak D match, TRBD1 (5 bases). V was trimmed by 6 bases and J by 5 bases, leaving 11 bases between them. Germline V gives CDR1 SQVTM, CDR2 ANQGSEA. CDR3 size: 11 residues. The CDR3 spells CSVSGAHEQYF. DNA of the CDR3: TGCAGCGTGAGTGGGGCCCACGAGCAGTACTTC.

Points on this clone: Other DNA sequences of this sample code for an identical CDR3. This rearrangement joins TRBV5-1 to TRBJ1-2; D is perhaps TRBD1 (5 bases). The CDR3 runs to 13 residues. Germline CDR1 is SGHRS and CDR2 is YFSETQ. V shed 2 bases and J shed 6 bases, with 11 bases lying between them. The CDR3 DNA reads TGCGCCAGCAGCTTCGGGCAGGGCGATGGCTACACCTTC. Amino acids: CASSFGQGDGYTF. The full variable domain, in which reference TRBV5-1 and TRBJ1-2 provide the parts outside the CDR3, is KAGVTQTPRYLIKTRGQQVTLSCSPISGHRSVSWYQQTPGQGLQFLFEYFSETQRNKGNFPGRFSGRQFSNSRSEMNVSTLELGDSALYLCASSFGQGDGYTFGSGTRLTVV.

This clone came up a few times. The chain recombines TRBV29-1 with TRBJ2-6, with no clear D. The CDR3 spans 13 residues. Trimming took off 3 bases at V and 4 bases at J, with 7 bases between the two ends. Germline assignment: CDR1 SQVTM and CDR2 ANQGSEA. The chain's CDR3 is CSVEAAGANVLTF. Written as DNA, the CDR3 is TGCAGCGTTGAGGCTGCCGGGGCCAACGTCCTGACTTTC.

J is TRBJ1-2 and V is TRBV7-7; no clear D. The V gene's germline CDR1 is SSHAT and CDR2 FNYEAQ (reference sequence). With 5 bases removed from V and 1 base from J, the gap between germline ends came to 11 bases. The CDR3 has 14 residues. This CDR3 is CASSPLEGNYGYTF. As DNA, the CDR3 is TGTGCCAGCAGCCCCCTGGAGGGTAACTATGGCTACACCTTC.

This chain connects TRBV27 to TRBJ2-7; the match to TRBD1 covers 12 bases. Germline V gives CDR1 MNHEY, CDR2 SMNVEV (reference sequence). The V gene end was trimmed by 2 bases and the J gene end by 2 bases; junction bases not matched to a gene: 1. The CDR3 totals 15 residues. This chain's CDR3 is CASSLGTGGPYEQYF. DNA for the CDR3: TGTGCCAGCAGTTTAGGGACAGGGGGCCCCTACGAGCAGTACTTC.

The chain combines TRBV14 with TRBJ2-2; 12 bases fit TRBD2. The germline V gene has CDR1 SGHDN and CDR2 FVKESK. This CDR3 contains 17 residues. V lost 4 bases and J lost 0; bases outside the gene matches: 3. The CDR3 region has the DNA TGTGCCAGCAGCCTGACTAGCGGGGGAGCGAACACCGGGGAGCTGTTTTTT. Protein sequence: CASSLTSGGANTGELFF.

In this sample, this clone turned up a few times. The J gene is TRBJ2-7, the V gene TRBV7-8; 7 bases agree with TRBD2. This CDR3 spans 15 amino acids. Losses at the gene ends were 7 bases for V and 1 base for J; bases not matched to a gene: 10. CDR1 and CDR2 from the germline V gene are SGHVS and FQNEAQ. CDR3 loop: CASTSGGSISYEQYF. CDR3 nucleotides: TGTGCCAGCACCTCCGGGGGGTCCATTTCCTACGAGCAGTACTTC.

The chain uses TRBV6-1 and TRBJ1-3, with D perhaps TRBD1 (5 bases). This CDR3 is built from 15 residues. In germline, CDR1 is MNHNS, CDR2 SASEGT. Trimming took off 2 bases at V and 1 base at J, with 9 bases between the two ends. CDR3 in amino acids: CASSEQGGSGNTIYF. In DNA form, the CDR3 reads TGTGCCAGCAGTGAACAGGGAGGGTCTGGAAACACCATATATTTT.

The sample holds a few counts of this clone. This rearrangement joins TRBV19 to TRBJ1-1; unclear D gene. This CDR3 is 15 amino acids long. From germline, CDR1 is LNHDA and CDR2 SQIVND (reference sequence). V was clipped by 1 base and J by 6 bases, with 15 bases between them. The CDR3 DNA sequence: TGTGCCAGTAGTATAGGTGGCTCTTCAGTCGCTGAAGCTTTCTTT. Its translation: CASSIGGSSVAEAFF.